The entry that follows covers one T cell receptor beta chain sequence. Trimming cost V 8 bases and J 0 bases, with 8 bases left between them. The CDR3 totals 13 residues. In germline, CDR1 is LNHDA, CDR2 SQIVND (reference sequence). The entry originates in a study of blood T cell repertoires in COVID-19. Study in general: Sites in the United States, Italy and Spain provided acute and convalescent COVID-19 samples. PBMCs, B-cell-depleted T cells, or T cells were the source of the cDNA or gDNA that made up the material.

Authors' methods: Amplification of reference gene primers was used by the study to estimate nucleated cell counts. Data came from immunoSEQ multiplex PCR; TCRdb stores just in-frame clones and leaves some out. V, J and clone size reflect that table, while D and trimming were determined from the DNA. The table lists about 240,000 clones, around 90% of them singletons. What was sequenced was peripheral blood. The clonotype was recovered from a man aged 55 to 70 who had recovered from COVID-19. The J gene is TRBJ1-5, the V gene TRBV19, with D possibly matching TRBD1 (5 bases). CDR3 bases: TGTGCCAGTGACAGTTATAGCAATCAGCCCCAGCATTTT. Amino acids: CASDSYSNQPQHF.